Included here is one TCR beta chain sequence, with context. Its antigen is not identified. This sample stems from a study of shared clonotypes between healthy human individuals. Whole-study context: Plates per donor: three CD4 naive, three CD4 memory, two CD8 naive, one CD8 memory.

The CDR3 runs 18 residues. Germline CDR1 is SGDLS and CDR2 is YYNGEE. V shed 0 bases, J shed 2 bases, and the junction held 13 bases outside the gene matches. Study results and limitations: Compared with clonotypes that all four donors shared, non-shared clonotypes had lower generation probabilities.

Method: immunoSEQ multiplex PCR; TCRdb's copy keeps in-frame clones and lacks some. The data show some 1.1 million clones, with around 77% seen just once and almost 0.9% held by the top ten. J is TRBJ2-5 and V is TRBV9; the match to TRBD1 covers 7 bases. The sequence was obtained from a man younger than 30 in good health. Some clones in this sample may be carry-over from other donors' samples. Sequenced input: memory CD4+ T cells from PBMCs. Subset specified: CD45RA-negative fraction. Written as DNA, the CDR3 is TGTGCCAGCAGCGTAGGTAGATACAGACAGGGCCCACAAGAGACCCAGTACTTC. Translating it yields CASSVGRYRQGPQETQYF.